This TCR beta chain was obtained from a study of regulatory T cells in long-lasting Graves disease. Regarding the study as a whole: Persistent disease was characterized by preferential usage of TRBV28, TRBJ1-2 and TRBJ2-5.

With 7 bases clipped from V and 2 bases from J, the junction kept 5 bases outside the gene matches. The CDR3 has 15 residues. CDR1 SNHLY and CDR2 FYNNEI come from the germline V gene. This clonotype was counted between two and nine times. Its antigen remains unknown. CDR3-region Arm-PCR and iRepertoire HTBI primers produced the TCR beta libraries. Per the authors' pipeline: Across samples, 60 or so TRBV and roughly 13 TRBJ segments were found. TCRdb used MiXCR to reprocess the multiplex PCR reads, holding one entry per CDR3 protein. TCRdb's processing, not the study's, gives the V and J calls here. The table shows about 660,000 distinct CDR3 sequences, with around 32% occurring only once. The time point: persistent/refractory GD, antithyroid drugs over 5 years with positive TRAb. Following extraction of RNA from PBMCs, that RNA was used to make the TCR library. From each patient, around 9 milliliters of peripheral blood was drawn and collected into an EDTA anticoagulant tube.

The source was peripheral blood mononuclear cells (PBMCs), collected when the disease was refractory, from a patient treated with antithyroid drugs. The TCR was taken from a female donor with Graves disease. The rearrangement uses TRBV2 and TRBJ2-2; TRBD1 aligns across 9 bases. Here the CDR3 DNA reads TGTGCCAGCAAAGGGGGACAGGGAAACACCGGGGAGCTGTTTTTT. It is translated as CASKGGQGNTGELFF.